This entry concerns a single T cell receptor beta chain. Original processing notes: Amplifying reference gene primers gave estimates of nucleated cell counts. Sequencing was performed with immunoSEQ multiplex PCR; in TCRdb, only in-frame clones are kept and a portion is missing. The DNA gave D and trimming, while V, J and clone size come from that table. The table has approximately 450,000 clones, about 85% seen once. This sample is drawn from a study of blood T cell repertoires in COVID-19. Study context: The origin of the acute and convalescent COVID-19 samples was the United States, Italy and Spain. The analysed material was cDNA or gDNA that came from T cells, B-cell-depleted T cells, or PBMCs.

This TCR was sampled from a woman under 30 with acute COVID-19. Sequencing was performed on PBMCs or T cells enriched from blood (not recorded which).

CDR3 DNA sequence: TGTGCTAGTGGTTTGGCTCGGGGGACGGCCGGGGAGCTGTTTTTT. As protein: CASGLARGTAGELFF. The chain is built from TRBV12-5 and TRBJ2-2; D perhaps matches TRBD2 (6 bases). The CDR3 covers 15 residues. V lost 1 base and J lost 6, with 12 bases in between. CDR1 is LGHNT and CDR2 is FRNRAP in the germline V gene.